The present T cell receptor beta chain was sequenced within a study of PD-1 blockade in classical Hodgkin lymphoma. V was shortened by 4 bases and J by 6 bases, with 10 bases between the two germline ends. The CDR3 has 13 residues. The germline CDR1 and CDR2 sequences are MNHEY and SVGAGI. All patients relapsed after autologous stem cell transplantation, and brentuximab vedotin exposure varied. Best responses included complete response and partial response; otherwise, the best response was progressive disease. With regard to this clone: Its specificity is not known.

Study-wide findings and caveats: Complete responders possessed baseline diversity comparable to newly diagnosed patients.

Generated by immunoSEQ multiplex PCR, the TCRdb table keeps only in-frame clones and is missing some. The table has some 45,000 clones, around nine tenths seen once. Material: peripheral blood mononuclear cells (PBMCs), obtained at baseline. The TCR was taken from a human donor with classical Hodgkin lymphoma. V usage is TRBV6-5 and J usage is TRBJ1-5, with no clear D. DNA of the CDR3: TGTGCCAGCAGTTGGTCCCAGGTTCAGCCCCAGCATTTT. Residues: CASSWSQVQPQHF.